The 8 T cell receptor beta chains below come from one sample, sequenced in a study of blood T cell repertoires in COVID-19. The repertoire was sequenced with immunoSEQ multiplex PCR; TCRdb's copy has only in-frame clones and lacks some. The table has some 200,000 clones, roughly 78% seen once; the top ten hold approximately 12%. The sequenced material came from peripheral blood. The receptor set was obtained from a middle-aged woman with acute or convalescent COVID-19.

This CDR3 is CAWSVLGGGLGQETQYF. CDR3 DNA sequence: TGTGCCTGGAGTGTATTAGGCGGGGGGCTCGGGCAAGAGACCCAGTACTTC. V and J are TRBV30 and TRBJ2-5; 8 bases map to TRBD2. Germline V gives CDR1 GTSNPN, CDR2 SVGIG (reference sequence). V shed 0 bases and J 2 bases; nucleotides not matched to a gene: 11. CDR3 length: 17 amino acids.

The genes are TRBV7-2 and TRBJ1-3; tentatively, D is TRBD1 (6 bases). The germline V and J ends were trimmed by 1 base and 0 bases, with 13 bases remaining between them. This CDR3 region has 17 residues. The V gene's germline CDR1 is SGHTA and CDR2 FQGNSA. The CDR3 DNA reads TGTGCCAGCAGCTTAGGAGACAGGATCATCTCTGGAAACACCATATATTTT. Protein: CASSLGDRIISGNTIYF.

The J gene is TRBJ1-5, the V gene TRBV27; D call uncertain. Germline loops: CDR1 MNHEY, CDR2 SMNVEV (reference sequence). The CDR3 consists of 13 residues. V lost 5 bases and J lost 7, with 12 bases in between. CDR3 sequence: CASSPSRIQPQHF. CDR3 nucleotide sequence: TGTGCCAGCAGTCCAAGCAGGATCCAGCCCCAGCATTTT.

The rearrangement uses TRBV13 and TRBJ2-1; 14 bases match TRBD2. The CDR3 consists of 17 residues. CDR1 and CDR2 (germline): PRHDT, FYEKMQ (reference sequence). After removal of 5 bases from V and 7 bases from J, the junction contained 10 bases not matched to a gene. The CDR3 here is CASSHGLAGGPGNEQFF. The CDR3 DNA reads TGTGCCAGCAGCCACGGACTAGCGGGAGGCCCCGGGAATGAGCAGTTCTTC.

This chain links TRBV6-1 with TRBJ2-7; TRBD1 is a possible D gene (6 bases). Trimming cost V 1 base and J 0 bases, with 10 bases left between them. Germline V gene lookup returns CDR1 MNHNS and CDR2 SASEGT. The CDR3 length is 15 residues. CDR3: CASSEEGGSSYEQYF. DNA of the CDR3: TGTGCCAGCAGTGAAGAAGGGGGTAGCTCCTACGAGCAGTACTTC.

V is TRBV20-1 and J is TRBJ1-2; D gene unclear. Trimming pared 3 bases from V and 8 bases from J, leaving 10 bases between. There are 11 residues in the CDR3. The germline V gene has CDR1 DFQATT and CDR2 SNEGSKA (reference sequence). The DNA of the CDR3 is TGCAGTGCTAGGTTACGTGCGGGCTACACCTTC. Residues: CSARLRAGYTF.

This CDR3 is CSVSQGVNTEAFF. The CDR3 DNA is TGCAGCGTTAGCCAGGGCGTGAACACTGAAGCTTTCTTT. This chain connects TRBV29-1 to TRBJ1-1; possible D gene TRBD1, 5 bases. Deletions cut 5 bases from V and 0 bases from J, with 10 bases between. The CDR3 length is 13 residues. In germline, CDR1 is SQVTM, CDR2 ANQGSEA.

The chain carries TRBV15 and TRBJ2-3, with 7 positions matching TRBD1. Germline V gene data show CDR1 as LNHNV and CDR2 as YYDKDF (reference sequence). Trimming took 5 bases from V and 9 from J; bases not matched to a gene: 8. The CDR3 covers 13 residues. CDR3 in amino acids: CATSGSGQSTQYF. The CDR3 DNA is TGTGCCACCAGCGGTTCGGGACAGTCAACGCAGTATTTT. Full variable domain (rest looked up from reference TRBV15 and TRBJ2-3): DAMVIQNPRYQVTQFGKPVTLSCSQTLNHNVMYWYQQKSSQAPKLLFHYYDKDFNNEADTPDNFQSRRPNTSFCFLDIRSPGLGDTAMYLCATSGSGQSTQYFGPGTRLTVL.